Shown below are 19 T cell receptor beta chains from a single sample sequenced in a study of blood T cell repertoires in COVID-19. Using immunoSEQ multiplex PCR, the repertoire was profiled, and TCRdb retains in-frame clones only, with some absent. Among more than 85,000 clones listed, 76% were seen once. Sequencing used peripheral blood. These receptors came from a woman aged 80 or over with acute or convalescent COVID-19.

The V gene is TRBV28, the J gene TRBJ1-2; TRBD1 matches at 7 bases. The CDR3 is 17 amino acids. From germline, CDR1 is MDHEN and CDR2 SYDVKM. The V segment lost 6 bases and the J segment 1 base; nucleotides outside the gene matches: 14. CDR3 nucleotide sequence: TGTGCCAGCAGAAACCGGGACAGAGGGCACTTTAACTATGGCTACACCTTC. Protein: CASRNRDRGHFNYGYTF.

In this sample, this clone turned up once. V is TRBV7-9 and J is TRBJ1-2, with no clear D. Trimming stripped 1 base from V and 10 bases from J, with 13 bases between. This CDR3 is 13 amino acids long. Germline V lookup: CDR1 SEHNR, CDR2 FQNEAQ (reference sequence). The CDR3 region is CASSLEAELPYTF. CDR3 nucleotides: TGTGCCAGCAGCTTAGAGGCGGAGCTGCCCTACACCTTC.

The rearrangement uses TRBV6-2 or TRBV6-3 and TRBJ1-5, with 11 bases that match TRBD1. In germline, CDR1 is MNHEY, CDR2 SVGEGT. V lost 4 bases, J lost 8 bases, and 4 bases stayed unmatched. The CDR3 is 14 amino acids. CDR3 sequence (DNA): TGTGCCAGCAGTTCCCGGACAGGGGGCGAGCCCCAGCATTTT. Amino acid sequence: CASSSRTGGEPQHF.

The table lists this clone with a count of one. The rearrangement links TRBV9 to TRBJ2-5; 9 positions agree with TRBD2. The junction had 16 bases not matched to a gene; V was cut back by 4 bases and J by 0 bases. Germline V CDR1 and CDR2: SGDLS, YYNGEE. CDR3 length: 19 amino acids. The CDR3 bases are TGTGCCAGCAGCTTAGAAGGAAGCGGGGGGACAAAGTACCAAGAGACCCAGTACTTC. Its translation: CASSLEGSGGTKYQETQYF.

The chain has TRBV30 and TRBJ2-1; 8 bases match TRBD2. The V segment lost 2 bases and the J segment 2 bases; nucleotides outside the gene matches: 14. The germline gives CDR1 GTSNPN, CDR2 SVGIG (reference sequence). The CDR3 has 18 residues. CDR3 amino acids: CAWSPKHRGLAPYNEQFF. The CDR3 coding sequence is TGTGCCTGGAGTCCAAAGCACAGAGGACTAGCCCCCTACAATGAGCAGTTCTTC.

The chain employs TRBV7-6 and TRBJ2-1; 7 positions match TRBD1. Germline assignment: CDR1 SGHVS and CDR2 FNYEAQ. The CDR3 consists of 13 residues. The J segment lost 5 bases and the V segment lost 5 bases, leaving 3 bases of the junction unmatched. The CDR3 loop reads CASSQQGNNEQFF. In nucleotides, the CDR3 is TGTGCCAGCAGCCAACAGGGGAACAATGAGCAGTTCTTC. The variable domain in full, completed from reference TRBV7-6 and TRBJ2-1, reads GAGVSQSPRYKVTKRGQDVALRCDPISGHVSLYWYRQALGQGPEFLTYFNYEAQQDKSGLPNDRFSAERPEGSISTLTIQRTEQRDSAMYRCASSQQGNNEQFFGPGTRLTVL.

The J gene is TRBJ2-1, the V gene TRBV7-3, with TRBD2 matching 14 bases. Germline lookup yields CDR1 SGHTA and CDR2 FQGTGA. The CDR3 runs to 16 residues. The V segment lost 5 bases and the J segment 4 bases; nucleotides outside the gene matches: 4. CDR3 DNA sequence: TGTGCCAGCAGCGATCGACTAGCGGGGGGGTACAATGAGCAGTTCTTC. It specifies CASSDRLAGGYNEQFF.

The chain uses TRBV4-1 and TRBJ1-1; a weak D match, TRBD1 (6 bases). CDR3 length: 15 amino acids. Germline V gene lookup returns CDR1 MGHRA and CDR2 YSYEKL. With 4 bases removed from V and 0 bases from J, the gap between germline ends came to 12 bases. The CDR3 region has the DNA TGCGCCAGCAGCCCGGGGGGCAGTTTGAACACTGAAGCTTTCTTT. Translation: CASSPGGSLNTEAFF.

The J gene is TRBJ2-7, the V gene TRBV3-1 (or the pseudogene TRBV3-2), with 8 bases aligning to TRBD1. The germline V gene has CDR1 LGHDT and CDR2 YNNKEL (reference sequence). This CDR3 contains 15 residues. V dropped 2 bases and J dropped 7; count of bases not matched to a gene: 10. CDR3 nucleotides: TGTGCCAGCAGCCAATGGGAGGACAGGGCAAGTGAGCAGTACTTC. This translates into CASSQWEDRASEQYF.

The genes are TRBV28 and TRBJ1-4; 7 nucleotides align to TRBD1. The germline gives CDR1 MDHEN, CDR2 SYDVKM. V lost 6 bases and J lost 7; bases outside the gene matches: 11. CDR3 length: 15 residues. The CDR3 here is CASRINRGRAEKLFF. For the CDR3, the DNA is TGTGCCAGCAGGATAAACAGGGGACGAGCTGAAAAACTGTTTTTT.

This clone has more than one count but fewer than ten. The chain recombines TRBV7-2 with TRBJ1-2; D gene uncertain. The CDR3 is 14 amino acids. Germline loops: CDR1 SGHTA, CDR2 FQGNSA. Trimming removed 4 bases at V and 2 bases at J, with 11 bases between. CDR3 coding DNA: TGTGCCAGCAGCTCCTACCCACCCAACTATGGCTACACCTTC. Translating it yields CASSSYPPNYGYTF.

The genes are TRBV7-2 and TRBJ2-1, with TRBD2 matching over 10 bases. The CDR3 is made up of 15 amino acids. CDR1 SGHTA and CDR2 FQGNSA come from the germline V gene. V lost 8 bases, J lost 0 bases, and 4 bases stayed unmatched. As DNA, the CDR3 is TGTGCCAGCCTAGCGGGAGCAACCTCCTACAATGAGCAGTTCTTC. Translation gives CASLAGATSYNEQFF.

V usage is TRBV10-3 and J usage is TRBJ1-4; 10 positions match TRBD1. V was clipped by 5 bases and J by 8 bases; unmatched bases: 11. Germline loops: CDR1 ENHRY, CDR2 SYGVKD. There are 16 residues in the CDR3. In nucleotides, the CDR3 is TGTGCCATCAGTCCCGGGACAGGGGTCCGGGGGGAAAAACTGTTTTTT. Amino acid sequence: CAISPGTGVRGEKLFF.

The chain carries TRBV5-4 and TRBJ2-3, with TRBD2 matching over 8 bases. Per germline, CDR1 SGHNT and CDR2 YYREEE (reference sequence). V gave up 0 bases and J gave up 1 base; unmatched junction bases: 4. The CDR3 has 16 amino acids. The CDR3 here is CASSLERERRTDTQYF. The CDR3 DNA reads as TGTGCCAGCAGCTTGGAGCGGGAGCGACGCACAGATACGCAGTATTTT.

The chain carries TRBV6-5 and TRBJ1-4; D uncertain. V was trimmed by 0 bases and J by 4 bases, leaving 6 bases between them. CDR3 length equals 14 residues. Germline V gene sequence: CDR1 MNHEY, CDR2 SVGAGI. The CDR3 protein is CASSYSRFNEKLFF. The CDR3 DNA sequence: TGTGCCAGCAGTTACTCACGGTTTAATGAAAAACTGTTTTTT.

Only one count was recorded for this clone. The chain carries TRBV7-8 and TRBJ1-3; D gene uncertain. The germline V gene encodes CDR1 SGHVS and CDR2 FQNEAQ. CDR3 size: 15 residues. V was cut by 1 base and J by 1 base, with 8 bases left in between. The CDR3 loop is CASSLDSPSGNTIYF. The CDR3 nucleotides are TGTGCCAGCAGCTTAGACAGTCCGTCTGGAAACACCATATATTTT. Variable domain in full (rest from reference TRBV7-8 and TRBJ1-3): GAGVSQSPRYKVAKRGQDVALRCDPISGHVSLFWYQQALGQGPEFLTYFQNEAQLDKSGLPSDRFFAERPEGSVSTLKIQRTQQEDSAVYLCASSLDSPSGNTIYFGEGSWLTVV.

There are a few counts of this clone. The DNA of the CDR3 is TGTGCCAGCAGTCGGGGTGGAATAACAAATGAGCAGTTCTTC. It yields the protein CASSRGGITNEQFF. The V gene is TRBV3-1 (or the pseudogene TRBV3-2), the J gene TRBJ2-1, with D possibly being TRBD2 (5 bases). V gave up 6 bases and J gave up 7 bases, with 16 bases separating them. The V gene's germline CDR1 is LGHDT and CDR2 YNNKEL (reference sequence). CDR3 length: 14 residues.

This clone was seen only a few times. One end of the junction varies from germline; a read error may be responsible. The CDR3, as DNA: TGTGCCAGCACCGGAACAGGGTCAATGGGGTTC. The encoded protein is CASTGTGSMGF. V gene TRBV28 combines with J gene TRBJ2-7, with a possible D match to TRBD1 (6 bases). The CDR3 consists of 11 residues. Germline V gene lookup returns CDR1 MDHEN and CDR2 SYDVKM. Using reference TRBV28 and TRBJ2-7 for the parts outside the CDR3, the full variable domain is DVKVTQSSRYLVKRTGEKVFLECVQDMDHENMFWYRQDPGLGLRLIYFSYDVKMKEKGDIPEGYSVSREKKERFSLILESASTNQTSMYLCASTGTGSMGFGPGTRLTVT.

This rearrangement joins TRBV6-5 to TRBJ1-4; possible D gene TRBD1, 5 bases. This CDR3 is built from 14 residues. Germline CDR1 reads MNHEY; CDR2 reads SVGAGI. The V gene lost 10 bases and the J gene lost 3 bases, with 15 bases spanning the gap. DNA of the CDR3: TGTGCCAATGGGGGGGTAGAGGCTAATGAAAAACTGTTTTTT. It encodes CANGGVEANEKLFF.